The 15 T cell receptor beta chains in this list originate from one sample, sequenced in a study of cytomegalovirus exposure and HLA in healthy donors (dated by TCRdb to 2016 to 2017). Library preparation was by the immunoSEQ multiplex PCR assay. For the multiplex PCR, a mixture combining 60 forward primers for TCR Vbeta segments and 13 reverse primers for TCR Jbeta segments was used. TCRdb's version of the immuneACCESS table is confined to in-frame rearrangements and falls short of the full clone set. An unresolved V gene accounts for under half of the shortfall where checked; the remainder is of unknown origin. The sample yields over 150,000 clones; around 79% were counted once. In total, the top ten clones hold 1.6% of the sample. Sequencing was performed on PBMCs. These receptors were taken from a woman between 18 and 30 years old in good health and CMV-seronegative.

V and J are TRBV27 and TRBJ2-3; D may be TRBD2 (6 bases). Germline V gene sequence: CDR1 MNHEY, CDR2 SMNVEV (reference sequence). This CDR3 comprises 14 residues. V lost 9 bases, J lost 2 bases, and 15 bases lay in between. CDR3 residues: CASGTLEDTDTQYF. CDR3 DNA: TGTGCCAGTGGGACTCTAGAAGACACAGATACGCAGTATTTT.

CDR3 DNA: TGTGCCAGCAGCTTACGTTTTGAGGGGGCAGGGTCACCCCTCCACTTT. This translates into CASSLRFEGAGSPLHF. The chain has TRBV5-6 and TRBJ1-6, with 7 bases aligning to TRBD1. The CDR3 has 16 amino acids. The junction had 12 bases not matched to a gene; V was cut back by 2 bases and J by 10 bases. Germline lookup yields CDR1 SGHDT and CDR2 YYEEEE. The variable domain in full, with the rest retrieved from reference TRBV5-6 and TRBJ1-6, is DAGVTQSPTHLIKTRGQQVTLRCSPKSGHDTVSWYQQALGQGPQFIFQYYEEEERQRGNFPDRFSGHQFPNYSSELNVNALLLGDSALYLCASSLRFEGAGSPLHFGNGTRLTVT.

V and J are TRBV29-1 and TRBJ1-1, with D perhaps matching TRBD1 (5 bases). Germline V lookup: CDR1 SQVTM, CDR2 ANQGSEA. CDR3 length: 13 amino acids. V was trimmed by 2 bases and J by 4 bases, leaving 11 bases between them. The CDR3 region has the DNA TGCAGCGTTGAATCCCCAGGGTTCACTGAAGCTTTCTTT. Translated: CSVESPGFTEAFF.

This chain joins TRBV7-9 and TRBJ2-3; no definite D call. This CDR3 region has 12 residues. Trimming removed 2 bases from V and 2 bases from J, with 2 bases in between. Looked up from germline, CDR1 is SEHNR and CDR2 is FQNEAQ (reference sequence). The chain's CDR3 is CASSLHTDTQYF. For the CDR3, the DNA is TGTGCCAGCAGCTTACACACAGATACGCAGTATTTT.

V and J are TRBV29-1 and TRBJ1-1; 7 bases are shared with TRBD1. Trimming cost V 4 bases and J 1 base; bases outside gene matches: 6. The CDR3 contains 14 residues. The germline V gene encodes CDR1 SQVTM and CDR2 ANQGSEA. The CDR3 DNA sequence: TGCAGCGTTGCCCGAGACAGGGAGAACACTGAAGCTTTCTTT. Protein sequence: CSVARDRENTEAFF.

V usage is TRBV7-3 and J usage is TRBJ2-1; 10 bases match TRBD1. V shed 5 bases and J 2 bases; nucleotides not matched to a gene: 3. The CDR3 totals 15 residues. Germline V CDR1 and CDR2: SGHTA, FQGTGA. Written as DNA, the CDR3 is TGTGCCAGCAGCCGGGACAGGGGACCCTACAATGAGCAGTTCTTC. Amino acid sequence: CASSRDRGPYNEQFF.

The V call is TRBV19, the J call TRBJ2-5, with D hard to call. V lost 5 bases, J lost 4 bases, and 11 bases lay in between. CDR1 is LNHDA and CDR2 is SQIVND in the germline V gene (reference sequence). CDR3 size: 13 residues. The CDR3 nucleotides read TGTGCCAGTAGTCCGCGCGGTATAGAGACCCAGTACTTC. This encodes CASSPRGIETQYF.

There are a few counts of this clone. V usage is TRBV11-2 and J usage is TRBJ1-6; weak D call: TRBD1 (6 bases). Germline assignment: CDR1 SGHAT and CDR2 FQNNGV. The CDR3 loop spans 14 amino acids. Trimming removed 3 bases at V and 7 bases at J, with 10 bases between. The CDR3 region is CASSFGRGNSPLHF. The CDR3 DNA reads as TGTGCCAGCAGCTTCGGCAGGGGCAATTCACCCCTCCACTTT.

The V gene is TRBV7-9, the J gene TRBJ2-3; 13 positions match TRBD2. CDR1 and CDR2 (germline): SEHNR, FQNEAQ (reference sequence). With V trimmed by 1 base and J by 3 bases, 4 bases remained unmatched. CDR3 length: 17 amino acids. CDR3: CASSLGGLAGRTDTQYF. The CDR3, as DNA: TGTGCCAGCAGCTTAGGGGGACTAGCGGGGAGGACAGATACGCAGTATTTT.

This chain joins TRBV4-1 and TRBJ2-1, with 13 bases lining up with TRBD2. This CDR3 region has 19 residues. Germline CDR1 MGHRA, CDR2 YSYEKL. With V trimmed by 0 bases and J by 6 bases, 11 bases remained unmatched. For the CDR3, the DNA is TGCGCCAGCAGCCAAGATCCCCAAGGACTAGCGGGAGCTCTCAATGAGCAGTTCTTC. This translates into CASSQDPQGLAGALNEQFF.

The chain employs TRBV5-8 and TRBJ1-1, with unresolved D. Germline-derived CDR1 and CDR2 are SGHTS and YDEGEE. Trimming removed 4 bases from V and 4 bases from J, with 11 bases in between. The CDR3 contains 13 residues. The chain's CDR3 is CASSLNLATEAFF. DNA for the CDR3: TGTGCCAGCAGCCTCAACCTGGCCACTGAAGCTTTCTTT.

V usage is TRBV7-9 and J usage is TRBJ2-7; D is unclear. Germline V gene lookup returns CDR1 SEHNR and CDR2 FQNEAQ (reference sequence). CDR3 size: 14 residues. Trimming removed 3 bases at V and 3 bases at J, with 12 bases between. CDR3 coding DNA: TGTGCCAGCAGCTTGGATCAGGTCCACTACGAGCAGTACTTC. Translation: CASSLDQVHYEQYF.

This clone is a singleton in its sample. This chain connects TRBV6-5 to TRBJ2-1; perhaps TRBD1 as D (5 bases). Germline V gene data show CDR1 as MNHEY and CDR2 as SVGAGI. CDR3 length equals 15 residues. V was shortened by 6 bases and J by 4 bases, with 16 bases between the two germline ends. The CDR3 is CASRRREGSYNEQFF. In DNA form, the CDR3 reads TGTGCCAGCAGACGCAGGGAAGGTTCGTACAATGAGCAGTTCTTC.

This chain uses TRBV9 with TRBJ2-1, with TRBD2 matching 15 bases. Looked up from germline, CDR1 is SGDLS and CDR2 is YYNGEE. The CDR3 length is 14 residues. Trimming removed 7 bases from V and 7 bases from J; junction bases left unmatched: 3. CDR3 region: CASGLAGGLNEQFF. The CDR3 DNA reads TGTGCCAGCGGACTAGCGGGGGGGCTAAATGAGCAGTTCTTC.

The chain couples TRBV2 to TRBJ2-2, with 10 bases matching TRBD1. The trim removed 4 bases at V and 6 bases at J, leaving 8 bases unmatched. The CDR3 totals 16 residues. CDR1 and CDR2 (germline): SNHLY, FYNNEI. The CDR3 sequence is CASSVSPGQGSGELFF. Here the CDR3 DNA reads TGTGCCAGCAGTGTTAGTCCGGGACAGGGGTCCGGGGAGCTGTTTTTT.